Following are 25 T cell receptor beta chains from one sample sequenced in a study of T cell clonality in common variable immunodeficiency. The study's findings and limits: Reportedly, TCR beta sequences from common variable immunodeficiency showed fewer deletions and N-nucleotide insertions.

Profiling relied on immunoSEQ multiplex PCR, and the TCRdb table lists in-frame clones only, not all of them. The sample was found to contain 16,000 or so clones, and every one recurs. These receptors have no identified antigens. The sequenced sample consisted of peripheral blood mononuclear cells. These receptor sequences come from a human donor with common variable immunodeficiency.

As for this clone: Read coverage stops 3 residues before the CDR3 terminus; the germline J gene supplies the remainder. The rearrangement joins TRBV7-8 to TRBJ2-5; D is possibly TRBD2 (7 bases). This CDR3 comprises 15 residues. In germline, CDR1 is SGHVS, CDR2 FQNEAQ. Trimming left V 4 bases short and J 5 bases short, with 17 bases between. The CDR3 is CASSWSRGGPETQYF. The CDR3 bases that were read are TGTGCCAGCAGCTGGTCAAGGGGGGGGCCGGAGACC.

Note on this clone: Sequencing ends 3 residues short of the CDR3 end; the germline J gene provides the rest. The chain uses TRBV18 and TRBJ2-1; tentatively, D is TRBD2 (6 bases). The V gene lost 2 bases and the J gene lost 9 bases, with 20 bases spanning the gap. This CDR3 is 16 amino acids long. Germline values: CDR1 KGHSH, CDR2 LQKENI. The covered CDR3 bases are TGTGCCAGCTCACCATATGAGGGCCAGCGGAGGGCTGAG. It yields the protein CASSPYEGQRRAE. In full, the CDR3 reads CASSPYEGQRRAEQFF.

A remark on this clone: The sequence runs out 3 residues before the end of the CDR3; the remainder is reconstructed from the germline J gene. The chain has TRBV10-3 and TRBJ2-7; unclear D gene. The CDR3 length is 14 residues. The V end was cut by 0 bases, the J end by 3 bases, with 9 bases between. The V gene's germline CDR1 is ENHRY and CDR2 SYGVKD. CDR3 amino acids: CAISESLTFYEQYF. The sequenced part of the CDR3 DNA is TGTGCCATCAGTGAGTCATTAACTTTCTACGAG.

This clone was counted a few times. Sequencing ends 3 residues short of the CDR3 end; the germline J gene provides the rest. The rearrangement links TRBV7-3 to TRBJ2-3, with 9 bases matching TRBD2. The CDR3 has 15 amino acids. The germline V gene encodes CDR1 SGHTA and CDR2 FQGTGA. The junction had 4 bases not matched to a gene; V was cut back by 1 base and J by 5 bases. CDR3 DNA (partial): TGTGCCAGCAGCTTAAGCGGGGGGGCGGGAGATACG. It translates to CASSLSGGAGDT. The complete CDR3 sequence is CASSLSGGAGDTQYF.

This clone was seen more than once but under ten times. The read terminates 3 residues before the CDR3 end, so the remaining end is supplied by the germline J gene. The chain is built from TRBV7-9 and TRBJ1-3, with unresolved D. CDR1 SEHNR and CDR2 FQNEAQ come from the germline V gene (reference sequence). There are 14 residues in the CDR3. The V end lost 7 bases, the J end lost 1 base, and 11 bases lay between the germline ends. The CDR3 DNA, read in part, is TGTGCCAGCACCCCTTATCCTTCTGGAAACACC. It is translated as CASTPYPSGNT. The entire CDR3 is CASTPYPSGNTIYF. The variable domain in full, with the rest retrieved from reference TRBV7-9 and TRBJ1-3, is DTGVSQNPRHKITKRGQNVTFRCDPISEHNRLYWYRQTLGQGPEFLTYFQNEAQLEKSRLLSDRFSAERPKGSFSTLEIQRTEQGDSAMYLCASTPYPSGNTIYFGEGSWLTVV.

In its sample, this clone was seen many times. The CDR3 DNA, read in part, is TGCAGTGCTAGACCGAGCGGGGGGGGCACCGGGGAG. Translation: CSARPSGGGTGE. The CDR3, in full, reads CSARPSGGGTGELFF. V is TRBV20-1 and J is TRBJ2-2; 10 bases agree with TRBD2. The read ends 3 residues early relative to the CDR3; the germline J gene fills the gap. V lost 2 bases to trimming and J lost 4 bases; unmatched junction nucleotides: 4. Germline V gene sequence: CDR1 DFQATT, CDR2 SNEGSKA (reference sequence). This CDR3 comprises 15 residues.

A note on this clone: The read ends 3 residues shy of where the CDR3 ends; the end is completed using the germline J gene. The V call is TRBV2, the J call TRBJ2-2, with 7 bases that match TRBD2. J gave up 6 bases and V 4 bases, and 2 bases lay outside the gene matches. The germline CDR1 and CDR2 sequences are SNHLY and FYNNEI. The CDR3 is 13 residues long. This chain's CDR3 is CASSALAAGELFF. CDR3 DNA (partial): TGTGCCAGCAGTGCTCTAGCGGCCGGGGAG.

By sample share, this clone is medium-sized. The read terminates 3 residues ahead of where the CDR3 ends, so the germline J gene completes it. The V call is TRBV5-6, the J call TRBJ1-6; the D gene is possibly TRBD1 (6 bases). V shed 4 bases and J shed 12 bases, with 11 bases lying between them. This CDR3 region has 12 residues. Germline V CDR1 and CDR2: SGHDT, YYEEEE. The CDR3 sequence is CASSLGQIPLHF. CDR3 DNA (partial): TGTGCCAGCAGCCTCGGACAGATACCC.

This clone was detected a few times. The read stops 3 residues short of the end of the CDR3; the missing end is completed from the germline J gene. The chain links TRBV20-1 to TRBJ2-3, with 8 bases that match TRBD1. The CDR3 is 14 residues long. V lost 3 bases and J lost 2; bases outside the gene matches: 4. Germline CDR1 and CDR2: DFQATT and SNEGSKA (reference sequence). The part of the CDR3 DNA that was read is TGCAGTGCTAGCCGGACAGGGACCACAGATACG. It codes for CSASRTGTTDT. The full-length CDR3 reads as CSASRTGTTDTQYF.

This clone has a handful of counts. The CDR3 extends 3 residues past the end of the read, so its final part is completed from the germline J gene. The rearrangement uses TRBV19 and TRBJ2-7; 8 bases are a match to TRBD1. Germline V gene sequence: CDR1 LNHDA, CDR2 SQIVND (reference sequence). The V and J ends lost 7 bases and 2 bases, in that order; junction bases with no gene match: 10. The CDR3 loop spans 15 amino acids. The covered CDR3 bases are TGTGCCAGTACCGCCCCGGGACAGGTACCCTACGAG. Its translation: CASTAPGQVPYE. The whole CDR3 sequence is CASTAPGQVPYEQYF.

There are a few counts of this clone. The CDR3 end lies 3 residues beyond the end of the read and is filled in from the germline J gene. The V and J genes are TRBV19 and TRBJ2-2, with a possible D match to TRBD1 (5 bases). This CDR3 has 14 amino acids. V lost 5 bases and J lost 0, with 7 bases in between. In germline, CDR1 is LNHDA, CDR2 SQIVND (reference sequence). The sequenced CDR3 bases are TGTGCCAGTAGTGTGGACACGAACACCGGGGAG. Its protein product is CASSVDTNTGE. The whole CDR3 protein is CASSVDTNTGELFF.

This clone was detected ten times or more. CDR3 protein: CASRIAGGLSTDTQYF. The sequenced CDR3 bases are TGCGCCAGCAGGATAGCGGGGGGCTTGAGCACAGATACG. The rearrangement links TRBV5-1 to TRBJ2-3; 10 nucleotides align to TRBD2. The CDR3 goes on 3 residues after the read ends, and that part is filled in from the germline J gene. V dropped 5 bases and J dropped 0; count of bases not matched to a gene: 6. Germline CDR1 reads SGHRS; CDR2 reads YFSETQ. The CDR3 has 16 residues. Filled out from reference TRBV5-1 and TRBJ2-3, the complete variable domain reads KAGVTQTPRYLIKTRGQQVTLSCSPISGHRSVSWYQQTPGQGLQFLFEYFSETQRNKGNFPGRFSGRQFSNSRSEMNVSTLELGDSALYLCASRIAGGLSTDTQYFGPGTRLTVL.

Points on this clone: The read terminates 3 residues before the CDR3 end, so the remaining end is supplied by the germline J gene. This sequence joins TRBV30 and TRBJ1-2; possibly TRBD1 for D (5 bases). Germline lookup yields CDR1 GTSNPN and CDR2 SVGIG (reference sequence). CDR3 length equals 15 residues. The V end was cut by 3 bases, the J end by 4 bases, with 18 bases between. This chain's CDR3 is CAWRTPGDAVYGYTF. The sequenced part of the CDR3 DNA is TGTGCCTGGAGGACTCCGGGGGATGCCGTCTATGGC.

For this clone: Sequencing ends 3 residues short of the CDR3 end; the germline J gene provides the rest. V is TRBV7-9 and J is TRBJ2-3, with 8 positions matching TRBD1. V lost 2 bases and J lost 4; bases outside the gene matches: 5. Germline loops: CDR1 SEHNR, CDR2 FQNEAQ (reference sequence). The length of the CDR3 is 15 residues. CDR3 region: CASSLTTGGPDTQYF. CDR3 DNA (partial): TGTGCCAGCAGCTTAACAACAGGGGGGCCAGATACG.

This clone has a count of ten or more. The read falls 3 residues short of the CDR3 end, and the missing part is taken from the germline J gene. This chain uses TRBV28 with TRBJ1-6; maybe TRBD1 (5 bases). The CDR3 covers 15 residues. CDR1 and CDR2 from the germline V gene are MDHEN and SYDVKM. V lost 6 bases to trimming and J lost 1 base, with 10 bases between them. The CDR3 loop reads CASSRPGSYNSPLHF. The sequenced part of the CDR3 DNA is TGTGCCAGCAGCCGGCCAGGGTCCTATAATTCACCC.

Turning to this clone: The CDR3 end falls 3 residues outside the read, so it is completed with the germline J gene. V gene TRBV7-2 combines with J gene TRBJ2-3; TRBD2 agrees at 10 bases. The germline V gene encodes CDR1 SGHTA and CDR2 FQGNSA. Trimming at V came to 5 bases and at J to 2 bases, leaving 4 bases not matched to a gene. The CDR3 extends over 15 amino acids. The CDR3 sequence: CASSRTSGSTDTQYF. CDR3 bases read: TGTGCCAGCAGCCGGACTAGCGGTTCCACAGATACG.

This clone was picked up many times. Read data end 3 residues before the CDR3 end; the end is taken from the germline J gene. The rearrangement joins TRBV20-1 to TRBJ2-7; 9 bases map to TRBD1. This CDR3 region has 15 residues. Trimming cost V 6 bases and J 3 bases; bases outside gene matches: 12. Germline V gene data show CDR1 as DFQATT and CDR2 as SNEGSKA (reference sequence). CDR3 sequence: CSANAPGTGNYEQYF. The sequenced part of the CDR3 DNA is TGCAGTGCGAACGCCCCCGGGACAGGGAACTACGAG.

In regard to this clone: The read stops 3 residues short of the end of the CDR3; the missing end is completed from the germline J gene. This chain uses TRBV18 with TRBJ1-2, with a weak D call TRBD1 (6 bases). The CDR3 extends over 13 amino acids. Germline V gene lookup returns CDR1 KGHSH and CDR2 LQKENI. V shed 3 bases and J shed 7 bases, with 12 bases lying between them. The CDR3 loop reads CASSPETGFGYTF. The part of the CDR3 DNA that was read is TGTGCCAGCTCACCCGAGACAGGTTTTGGC.

This clone was recorded many times. Read data end 3 residues before the CDR3 end; the end is taken from the germline J gene. The chain uses TRBV5-5 and TRBJ2-2; perhaps TRBD1 as D (6 bases). V gave up 4 bases and J gave up 1 base, with 8 bases separating them. Germline V gives CDR1 SGHKS, CDR2 YYEKEE (reference sequence). CDR3 length: 14 residues. The CDR3 loop is CASSLTGNTGELFF. The CDR3 DNA, read in part, is TGTGCCAGCAGCCTGACAGGGAACACCGGGGAG.

Many counts were recorded for this clone. The observed sequence ends 3 residues before the CDR3 terminus, with the missing tail filled in from the germline J gene. This chain connects TRBV14 to TRBJ2-3; no firm D call. This CDR3 region has 15 residues. V was trimmed by 6 bases and J by 4 bases, leaving 17 bases between them. Per germline, CDR1 SGHDN and CDR2 FVKESK. The CDR3 here is CASSQSMFRADTQYF. Partial CDR3 DNA: TGTGCCAGCAGTCAATCTATGTTTAGGGCAGATACG.

This clone appeared a few times. The read ends 3 residues early relative to the CDR3; the germline J gene fills the gap. The chain recombines TRBV19 with TRBJ1-3, with D unclear. The CDR3 is made up of 12 amino acids. The V end was cut by 7 bases, the J end by 3 bases, with 7 bases between. Germline CDR1 and CDR2: LNHDA and SQIVND (reference sequence). Partial CDR3 DNA: TGTGCCAGTAACGGTGGTGGAAACACC. Its protein is CASNGGGNT. The CDR3 as a whole reads CASNGGGNTIYF.

This clone has more than one count but fewer than ten. The sequence runs out 3 residues before the end of the CDR3; the remainder is reconstructed from the germline J gene. This chain joins TRBV18 and TRBJ2-7, with 8 bases aligning to TRBD1. CDR3 length: 13 residues. Germline CDR1 and CDR2: KGHSH and LQKENI. V dropped 3 bases and J dropped 4; count of bases not matched to a gene: 2. Partial CDR3 DNA: TGTGCCAGCTCACCGAGGGACAGGTACGAG. Translated, it gives CASSPRDRYE. Given in full, the CDR3 is CASSPRDRYEQYF. Full variable domain (missing parts from reference TRBV18 and TRBJ2-7): NAGVMQNPRHLVRRRGQEARLRCSPMKGHSHVYWYRQLPEEGLKFMVYLQKENIIDESGMPKERFSAEFPKEGPSILRIQQVVRGDSAAYFCASSPRDRYEQYFGPGTRLTVT.

In its sample, this clone was seen a few times. The read halts 3 residues ahead of the CDR3 end, with the missing end drawn from the germline J gene. V and J are TRBV6-2 or TRBV6-3 and TRBJ2-7; TRBD1 agrees at 9 bases. Germline trimming cut 10 bases from V and 5 bases from J; bases unmatched to any gene: 9. The CDR3 has 13 residues. Germline loops: CDR1 MNHEY, CDR2 SVGEGT. CDR3 bases read: TGTGCCACCGGAGAACAGGGGGCGGACGAG. Its translation is CATGEQGADE. The full CDR3 sequence reads CATGEQGADEQYF.

This clone came up many times. Read data end 3 residues before the CDR3 end; the end is taken from the germline J gene. V and J are TRBV5-1 and TRBJ1-1; possibly TRBD1 for D (5 bases). Germline CDR1 is SGHRS and CDR2 is YFSETQ. The CDR3 has 15 amino acids. The V end lost 3 bases, the J end lost 0 bases, and 12 bases lay between the germline ends. This CDR3 is CASSWGRRMNTEAFF. CDR3 bases read: TGCGCCAGCAGCTGGGGCCGGAGAATGAACACTGAA.

A few counts support this clone. The read ends 3 residues shy of where the CDR3 ends; the end is completed using the germline J gene. The J gene is TRBJ1-5, the V gene TRBV30; D is perhaps TRBD1 (6 bases). CDR1 is GTSNPN, CDR2 SVGIG, per germline (reference sequence). CDR3 length: 13 residues. CDR3 DNA, as far as it was read: TGTGCCTGGAGTGTAGGGGCGGGGGGCCCC. Protein product: CAWSVGAGGP. In full, the CDR3 is CAWSVGAGGPQHF.